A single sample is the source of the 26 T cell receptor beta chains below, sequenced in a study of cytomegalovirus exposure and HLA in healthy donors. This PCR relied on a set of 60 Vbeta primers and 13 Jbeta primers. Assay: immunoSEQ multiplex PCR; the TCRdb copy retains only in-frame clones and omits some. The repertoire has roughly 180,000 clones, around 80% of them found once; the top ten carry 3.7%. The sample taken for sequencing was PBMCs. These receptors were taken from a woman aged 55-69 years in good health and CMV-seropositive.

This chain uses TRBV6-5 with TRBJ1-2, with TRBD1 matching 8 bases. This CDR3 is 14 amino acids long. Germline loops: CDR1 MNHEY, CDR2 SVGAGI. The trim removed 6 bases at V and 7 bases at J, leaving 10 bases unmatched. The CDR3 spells CASSLQGGGSGYTF. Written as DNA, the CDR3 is TGTGCCAGCAGCCTACAGGGGGGAGGATCTGGCTACACCTTC.

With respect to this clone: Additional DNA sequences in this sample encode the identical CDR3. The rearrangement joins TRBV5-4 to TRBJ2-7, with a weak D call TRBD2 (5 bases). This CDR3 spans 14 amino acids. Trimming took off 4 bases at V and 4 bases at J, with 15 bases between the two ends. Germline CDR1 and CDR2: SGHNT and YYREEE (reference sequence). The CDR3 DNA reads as TGTGCCAGCAGCACACCGGGAAGTGGTTACGAGCAGTACTTC. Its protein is CASSTPGSGYEQYF. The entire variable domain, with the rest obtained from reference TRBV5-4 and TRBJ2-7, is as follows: ETGVTQSPTHLIKTRGQQVTLRCSSQSGHNTVSWYQQALGQGPQFIFQYYREEENGRGNFPPRFSGLQFPNYSSELNVNALELDDSALYLCASSTPGSGYEQYFGPGTRLTVT.

The CDR3 coding sequence is TGTGCCAGCAGTATACTCCAGGGCAACGAGCAGTACTTC. Protein product: CASSILQGNEQYF. The J gene is TRBJ2-7, the V gene TRBV27; a possible D gene is TRBD1 (5 bases). The ends were cut back, 5 bases at V and 5 bases at J, with 13 bases in the middle. Germline V gives CDR1 MNHEY, CDR2 SMNVEV (reference sequence). The CDR3 loop spans 13 amino acids.

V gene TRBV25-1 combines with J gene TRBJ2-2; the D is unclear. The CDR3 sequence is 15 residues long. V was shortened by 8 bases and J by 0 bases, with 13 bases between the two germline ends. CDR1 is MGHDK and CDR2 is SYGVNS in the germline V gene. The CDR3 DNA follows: TGTGCCAGCCATGAGAGACACCCGAACACCGGGGAGCTGTTTTTT. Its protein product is CASHERHPNTGELFF. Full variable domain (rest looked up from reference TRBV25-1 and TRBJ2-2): EADIYQTPRYLVIGTGKKITLECSQTMGHDKMYWYQQDPGMELHLIHYSYGVNSTEKGDLSSESTVSRIRTEHFPLTLESARPSHTSQYLCASHERHPNTGELFFGEGSRLTVL.

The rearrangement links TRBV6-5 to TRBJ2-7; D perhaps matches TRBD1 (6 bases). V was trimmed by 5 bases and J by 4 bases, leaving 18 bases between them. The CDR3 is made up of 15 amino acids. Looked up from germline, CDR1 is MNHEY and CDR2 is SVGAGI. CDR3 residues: CASSLSDSRFYEQYF. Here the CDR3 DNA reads TGTGCCAGCAGTCTGTCGGACAGCCGTTTTTACGAGCAGTACTTC.

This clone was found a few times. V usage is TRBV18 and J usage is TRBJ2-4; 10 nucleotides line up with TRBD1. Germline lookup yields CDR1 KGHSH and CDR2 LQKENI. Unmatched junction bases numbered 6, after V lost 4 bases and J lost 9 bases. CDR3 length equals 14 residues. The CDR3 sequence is CASSLGTGVGIQYF. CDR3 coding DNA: TGTGCCAGCTCACTAGGGACAGGGGTTGGCATTCAGTACTTC.

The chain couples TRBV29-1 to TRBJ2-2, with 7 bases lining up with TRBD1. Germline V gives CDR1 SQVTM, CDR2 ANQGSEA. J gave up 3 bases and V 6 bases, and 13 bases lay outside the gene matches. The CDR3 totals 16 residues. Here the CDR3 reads CSVPGQAVSHTGELFF. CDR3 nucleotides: TGCAGCGTCCCCGGACAGGCCGTATCGCACACCGGGGAGCTGTTTTTT.

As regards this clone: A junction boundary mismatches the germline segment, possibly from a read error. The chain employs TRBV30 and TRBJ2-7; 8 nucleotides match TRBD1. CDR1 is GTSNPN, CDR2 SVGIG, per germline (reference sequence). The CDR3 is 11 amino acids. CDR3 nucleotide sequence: TGTGCCTGGAGTGCAGGGGGCGAGCGGTACTTC. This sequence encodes CAWSAGGERYF. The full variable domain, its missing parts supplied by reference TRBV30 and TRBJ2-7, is SQTIHQWPATLVQPVGSPLSLECTVEGTSNPNLYWYRQAAGRGLQLLFYSVGIGQISSEVPQNLSASRPQDRQFILSSKKLLLSDSGFYLCAWSAGGERYFGPGTRLTVT.

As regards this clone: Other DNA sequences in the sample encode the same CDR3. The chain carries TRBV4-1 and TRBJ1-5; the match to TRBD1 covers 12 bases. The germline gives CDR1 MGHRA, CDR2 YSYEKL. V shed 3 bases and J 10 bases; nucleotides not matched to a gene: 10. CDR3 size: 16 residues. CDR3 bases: TGCGCCAGCAGCCATCCCGGGACAGGGGGCTTTCAACCCCAGCATTTT. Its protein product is CASSHPGTGGFQPQHF.

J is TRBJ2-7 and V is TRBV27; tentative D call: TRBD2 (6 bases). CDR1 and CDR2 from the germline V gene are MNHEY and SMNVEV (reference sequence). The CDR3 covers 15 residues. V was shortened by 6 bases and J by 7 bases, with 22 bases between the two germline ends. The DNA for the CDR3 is TGTGCCAGCAGGAAAGCGGGCCCGATGGGGTCGGAGCAGTACTTC. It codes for CASRKAGPMGSEQYF.

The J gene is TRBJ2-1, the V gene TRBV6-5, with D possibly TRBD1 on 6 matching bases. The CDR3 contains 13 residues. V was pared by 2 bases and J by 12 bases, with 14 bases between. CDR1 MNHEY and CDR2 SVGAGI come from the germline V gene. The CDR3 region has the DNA TGTGCCAGCAGTTACCTCAGGGGCATTGCGCAGTTCTTC. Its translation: CASSYLRGIAQFF.

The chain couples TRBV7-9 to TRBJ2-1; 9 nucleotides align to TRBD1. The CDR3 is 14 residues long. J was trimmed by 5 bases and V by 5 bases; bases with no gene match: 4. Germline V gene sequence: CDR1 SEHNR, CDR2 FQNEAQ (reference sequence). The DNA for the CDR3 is TGTGCCAGCAGCCTACAGGGGGCTAACAATGAGCAGTTCTTC. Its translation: CASSLQGANNEQFF. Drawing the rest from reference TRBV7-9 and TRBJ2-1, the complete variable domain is DTGVSQNPRHKITKRGQNVTFRCDPISEHNRLYWYRQTLGQGPEFLTYFQNEAQLEKSRLLSDRFSAERPKGSFSTLEIQRTEQGDSAMYLCASSLQGANNEQFFGPGTRLTVL.

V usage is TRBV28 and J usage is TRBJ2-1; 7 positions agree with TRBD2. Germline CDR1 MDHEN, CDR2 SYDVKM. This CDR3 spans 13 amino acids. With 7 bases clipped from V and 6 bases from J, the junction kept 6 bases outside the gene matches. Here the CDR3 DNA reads TGTGCCAGCATGGCGGGAGCGGTCAATGAGCAGTTCTTC. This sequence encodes CASMAGAVNEQFF.

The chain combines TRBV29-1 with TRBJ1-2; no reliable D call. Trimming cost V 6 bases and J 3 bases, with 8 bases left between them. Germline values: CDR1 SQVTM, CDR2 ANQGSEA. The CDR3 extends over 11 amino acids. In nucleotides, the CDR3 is TGCAGCGTCACGCGAGACTATGGCTACACCTTC. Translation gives CSVTRDYGYTF.

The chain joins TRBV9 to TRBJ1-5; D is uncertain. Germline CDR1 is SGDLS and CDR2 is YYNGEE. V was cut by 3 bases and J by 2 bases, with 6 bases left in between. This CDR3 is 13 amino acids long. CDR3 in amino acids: CASSEIGNQPQHF. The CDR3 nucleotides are TGTGCCAGCAGCGAGATAGGCAATCAGCCCCAGCATTTT.

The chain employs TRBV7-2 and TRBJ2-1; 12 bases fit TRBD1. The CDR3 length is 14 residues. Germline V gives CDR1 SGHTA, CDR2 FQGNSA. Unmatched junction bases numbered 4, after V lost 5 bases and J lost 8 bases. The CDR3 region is CASSRDRGLDEQFF. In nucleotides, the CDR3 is TGTGCCAGCAGCCGGGACAGGGGGCTCGATGAGCAGTTCTTC. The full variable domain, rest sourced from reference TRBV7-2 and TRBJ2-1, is GAGVSQSPSNKVTEKGKDVELRCDPISGHTALYWYRQSLGQGLEFLIYFQGNSAPDKSGLPSDRFSAERTGGSVSTLTIQRTQQEDSAVYLCASSRDRGLDEQFFGPGTRLTVL.

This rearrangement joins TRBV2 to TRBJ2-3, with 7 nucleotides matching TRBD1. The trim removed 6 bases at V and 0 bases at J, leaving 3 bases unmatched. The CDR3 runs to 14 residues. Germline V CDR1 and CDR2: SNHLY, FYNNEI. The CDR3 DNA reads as TGTGCCAGCAGACACAGGGGCAGCACAGATACGCAGTATTTT. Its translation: CASRHRGSTDTQYF.

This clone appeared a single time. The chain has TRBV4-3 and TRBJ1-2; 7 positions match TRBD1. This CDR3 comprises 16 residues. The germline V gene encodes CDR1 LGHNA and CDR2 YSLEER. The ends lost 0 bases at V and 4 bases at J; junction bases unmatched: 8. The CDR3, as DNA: TGCGCCAGCAGCCAAGATAGCCAAGGGGGCGCCTATGGCTACACCTTC. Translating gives CASSQDSQGGAYGYTF.

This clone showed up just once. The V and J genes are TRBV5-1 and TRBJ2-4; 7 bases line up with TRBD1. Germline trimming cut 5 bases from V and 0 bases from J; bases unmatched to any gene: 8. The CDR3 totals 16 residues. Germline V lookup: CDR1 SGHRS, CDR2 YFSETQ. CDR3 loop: CASRAGTDLAKNIQYF. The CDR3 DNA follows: TGCGCCAGCAGGGCCGGGACAGATTTAGCCAAAAACATTCAGTACTTC.

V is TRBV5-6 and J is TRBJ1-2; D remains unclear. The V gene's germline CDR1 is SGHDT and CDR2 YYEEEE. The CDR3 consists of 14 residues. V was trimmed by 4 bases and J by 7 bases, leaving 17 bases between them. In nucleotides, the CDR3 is TGTGCCAGCAGCCCCCCACGCGGGGTCAGTGGCTACACCTTC. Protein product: CASSPPRGVSGYTF.

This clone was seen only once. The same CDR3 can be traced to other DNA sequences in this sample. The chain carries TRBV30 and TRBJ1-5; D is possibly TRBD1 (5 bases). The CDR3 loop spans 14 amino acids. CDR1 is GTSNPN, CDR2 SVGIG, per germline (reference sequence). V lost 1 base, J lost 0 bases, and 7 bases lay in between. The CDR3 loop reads CAWSAGLSNQPQHF. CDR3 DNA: TGTGCCTGGAGTGCGGGACTTAGCAATCAGCCCCAGCATTTT.

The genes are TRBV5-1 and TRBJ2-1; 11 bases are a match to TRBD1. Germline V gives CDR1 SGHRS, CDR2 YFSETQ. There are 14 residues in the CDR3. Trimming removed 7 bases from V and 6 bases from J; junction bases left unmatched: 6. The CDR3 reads CASHPGQGGNEQFF. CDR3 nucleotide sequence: TGCGCCAGCCATCCGGGACAGGGGGGCAATGAGCAGTTCTTC.

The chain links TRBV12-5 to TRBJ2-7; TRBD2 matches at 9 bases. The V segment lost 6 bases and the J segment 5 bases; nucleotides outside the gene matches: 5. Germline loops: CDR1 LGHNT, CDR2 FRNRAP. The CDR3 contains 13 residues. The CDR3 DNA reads TGTGCTAGTGGCGTGGCGGGAGGGGACGAGCAGTACTTC. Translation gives CASGVAGGDEQYF.

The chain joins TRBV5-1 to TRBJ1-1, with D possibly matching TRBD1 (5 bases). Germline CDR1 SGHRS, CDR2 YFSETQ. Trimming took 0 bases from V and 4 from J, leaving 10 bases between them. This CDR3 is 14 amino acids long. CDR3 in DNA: TGCGCCAGCAGCTTGGACAGGCCCCGCACTGAAGCTTTCTTT. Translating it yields CASSLDRPRTEAFF.

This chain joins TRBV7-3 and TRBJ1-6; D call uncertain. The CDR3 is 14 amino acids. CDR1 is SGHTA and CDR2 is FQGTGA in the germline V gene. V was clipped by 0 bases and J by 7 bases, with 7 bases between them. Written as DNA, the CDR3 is TGTGCCAGCAGCTTAACAGGGAGGAATTCACCCCTCCACTTT. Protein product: CASSLTGRNSPLHF.

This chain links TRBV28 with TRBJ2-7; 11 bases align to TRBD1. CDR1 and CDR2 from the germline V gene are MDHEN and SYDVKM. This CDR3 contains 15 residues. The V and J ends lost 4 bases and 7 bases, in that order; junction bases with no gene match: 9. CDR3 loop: CASSSPGQGAREQYF. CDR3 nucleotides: TGTGCCAGCAGTTCTCCCGGACAGGGGGCGAGGGAGCAGTACTTC.